This T cell receptor beta chain was documented in a study of patients and donors after allogeneic stem cell transplantation. TCRdb used MiXCR to reprocess the RT-PCR reads, holding one entry per CDR3 protein. This sample has roughly 190,000 distinct CDR3 sequences, with roughly two fifths found just once. Input material: blood, either unsorted or a sorted T cell fraction (not recorded which). The receptor's source is a human donor who was either an allogeneic HSCT recipient or a stem cell or donor lymphocyte infusion donor (not recorded which). It is not recorded whose cells these are; they may come from a transplant donor.

CDR3 bases: TGTGCCAGCAGTTTTACAGTTAGCAATCAGCCCCAGCATTTT. Protein product: CASSFTVSNQPQHF. The chain joins TRBV28 to TRBJ1-5; the D is unclear. Trimming pared 3 bases from V and 0 bases from J, leaving 6 bases between. This CDR3 is built from 14 residues. Germline CDR1 is MDHEN and CDR2 is SYDVKM. Based on the CDR3 plus reference TRBV28 and TRBJ1-5, the full variable domain is DVKVTQSSRYLVKRTGEKVFLECVQDMDHENMFWYRQDPGLGLRLIYFSYDVKMKEKGDIPEGYSVSREKKERFSLILESASTNQTSMYLCASSFTVSNQPQHFGDGTRLSIL.